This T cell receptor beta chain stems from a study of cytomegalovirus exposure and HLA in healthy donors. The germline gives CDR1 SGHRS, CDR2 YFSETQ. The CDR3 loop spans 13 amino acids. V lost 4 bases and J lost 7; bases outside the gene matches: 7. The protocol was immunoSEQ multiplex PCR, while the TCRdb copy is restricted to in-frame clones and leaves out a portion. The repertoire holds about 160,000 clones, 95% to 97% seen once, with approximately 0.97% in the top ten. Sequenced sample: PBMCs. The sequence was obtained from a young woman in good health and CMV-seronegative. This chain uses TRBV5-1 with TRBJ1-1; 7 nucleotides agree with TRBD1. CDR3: CASSPRGQSEAFF. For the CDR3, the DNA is TGCGCCAGCAGCCCGAGGGGGCAGAGTGAAGCTTTCTTT.